The 17 T cell receptor beta chains reported below all come from one sample, sequenced in a study of OX40 agonist ivuxolimab in advanced cancers. Produced via immunoSEQ multiplex PCR; TCRdb's table is partial and in-frame only. This table has 45,000 to 65,000 clones, 81% appearing once. Sequences were derived from CD4+ or CD8+ T cells sorted from blood, sampled in a trial of the OX40 agonist ivuxolimab. Source of these receptors: an adult with an advanced solid tumor such as melanoma, head and neck, liver or kidney cancer.

V is TRBV18 and J is TRBJ1-2; 7 bases align to TRBD1. Germline V gene lookup returns CDR1 KGHSH and CDR2 LQKENI. This CDR3 has 15 amino acids. J lost 5 bases, V lost 0 bases, and 6 bases had no gene match. The CDR3 region is CASSPPGTDAYGYTF. DNA for the CDR3: TGTGCCAGCTCACCACCCGGGACAGACGCGTATGGCTACACCTTC.

The chain links TRBV11-2 to TRBJ2-7; 15 bases are shared with TRBD2. CDR1 and CDR2 from the germline V gene are SGHAT and FQNNGV. Trimming removed 4 bases from V and 7 bases from J; junction bases left unmatched: 11. The CDR3 covers 17 residues. The CDR3 nucleotides read TGTGCCAGCAGCTCGGGACTAGCGGGGGGCCACGAAGGGGAGCAGTACTTC. This sequence encodes CASSSGLAGGHEGEQYF.

V gene TRBV5-1 combines with J gene TRBJ2-7; a possible D gene is TRBD2 (5 bases). Per germline, CDR1 SGHRS and CDR2 YFSETQ. CDR3 size: 15 residues. V lost 0 bases, J lost 6 bases, and 16 bases lay in between. CDR3 loop: CASSLALGSLIEQYF. In nucleotides, the CDR3 is TGCGCCAGCAGCTTGGCCTTAGGGAGTCTTATCGAGCAGTACTTC.

This sequence joins TRBV11-1 and TRBJ1-4, with TRBD1 matching 10 bases. Germline CDR1 SGHAT, CDR2 FQDESV (reference sequence). The CDR3 runs to 14 residues. V lost 5 bases to trimming and J lost 6 bases; unmatched junction nucleotides: 3. The CDR3 here is CASSDGTGDEKLFF. The CDR3 coding sequence is TGTGCCAGCAGCGACGGGACAGGGGATGAAAAACTGTTTTTT.

The DNA for the CDR3 is TGTGCCAGTAGTGTGACAGCTGGCACAGATACGCAGTATTTT. Translated: CASSVTAGTDTQYF. The chain combines TRBV19 with TRBJ2-3, with a possible D match to TRBD1 (5 bases). The germline gives CDR1 LNHDA, CDR2 SQIVND (reference sequence). The CDR3 is 14 residues long. Trimming took off 5 bases at V and 1 base at J, with 10 bases between the two ends.

This chain connects TRBV19 to TRBJ1-4; possible D gene TRBD1, 6 bases. Germline loops: CDR1 LNHDA, CDR2 SQIVND (reference sequence). The CDR3 contains 16 residues. V lost 4 bases, J lost 4 bases, and 16 bases lay in between. The CDR3 here is CASSTVGQNINEKLFF. The DNA for the CDR3 is TGTGCCAGTAGTACGGTCGGACAGAATATTAATGAAAAACTGTTTTTT.

This clone is deemed medium-sized. The chain combines TRBV10-3 with TRBJ1-6; 9 bases agree with TRBD1. The CDR3 contains 15 residues. The germline V gene encodes CDR1 ENHRY and CDR2 SYGVKD. Trimming took 3 bases from V and 8 from J; bases not matched to a gene: 5. CDR3 amino acids: CAISDPDRGYSPLHF. In nucleotides, the CDR3 is TGTGCCATCAGTGACCCAGACAGGGGGTATTCACCCCTCCACTTT.

The chain links TRBV18 to TRBJ1-1; 7 bases align to TRBD1. CDR3 length: 15 residues. Germline V gene data show CDR1 as KGHSH and CDR2 as LQKENI. With V trimmed by 3 bases and J by 1 base, 5 bases remained unmatched. The CDR3 region is CASSPRQGSNTEAFF. As DNA, the CDR3 is TGTGCCAGCTCACCCCGACAGGGCTCGAACACTGAAGCTTTCTTT. The whole variable domain, filled in from reference TRBV18 and TRBJ1-1, reads NAGVMQNPRHLVRRRGQEARLRCSPMKGHSHVYWYRQLPEEGLKFMVYLQKENIIDESGMPKERFSAEFPKEGPSILRIQQVVRGDSAAYFCASSPRQGSNTEAFFGQGTRLTVV.

The chain is built from TRBV7-2 and TRBJ2-5; 9 bases align to TRBD1. CDR3 length: 15 residues. Germline CDR1 is SGHTA and CDR2 is FQGNSA. The V segment lost 5 bases and the J segment 5 bases; nucleotides outside the gene matches: 9. CDR3 in amino acids: CASSPGQGRVETQYF. The CDR3 DNA is TGTGCCAGCAGCCCCGGACAGGGGAGGGTGGAGACCCAGTACTTC.

In its sample, this clone was seen once. The V call is TRBV5-6, the J call TRBJ1-2; the match to TRBD1 covers 7 bases. This CDR3 comprises 13 residues. The germline CDR1 and CDR2 sequences are SGHDT and YYEEEE. J lost 8 bases, V lost 3 bases, and 7 bases had no gene match. The DNA for the CDR3 is TGTGCCAGCAGCTCCCAGGGGGTCGGAGGCTACACCTTC. Translating gives CASSSQGVGGYTF.

J is TRBJ1-1 and V is TRBV6-5, with 7 nucleotides matching TRBD1. CDR1 MNHEY and CDR2 SVGAGI come from the germline V gene. V was pared by 1 base and J by 2 bases, with 7 bases of the junction left unmatched. This CDR3 contains 16 residues. For the CDR3, the DNA is TGTGCCAGCAGTTACTGGGACAGAACGAAAAACACTGAAGCTTTCTTT. It yields the protein CASSYWDRTKNTEAFF.

The chain combines TRBV27 with TRBJ1-2, with 8 bases that match TRBD1. V lost 6 bases and J lost 6; bases outside the gene matches: 6. CDR1 and CDR2 from the germline V gene are MNHEY and SMNVEV (reference sequence). This CDR3 is built from 13 residues. The DNA of the CDR3 is TGTGCCAGCAGCCCCGACAGGGGCGATGGCTACACCTTC. Protein product: CASSPDRGDGYTF.

The chain combines TRBV5-5 with TRBJ1-3; a weak D match, TRBD1 (6 bases). The germline V and J ends were trimmed by 4 bases and 3 bases, with 20 bases remaining between them. The CDR3 has 17 amino acids. Germline V gene lookup returns CDR1 SGHKS and CDR2 YYEKEE (reference sequence). Here the CDR3 DNA reads TGTGCCAGCAGCCCTTGGGTGCCGGGGGCTAATGGAAACACCATATATTTT. Translation: CASSPWVPGANGNTIYF.

The V gene is TRBV27, the J gene TRBJ2-7, with D maybe TRBD2 (6 bases). Trimming took 7 bases from V and 6 from J, leaving 16 bases between them. The CDR3 is 13 residues long. CDR1 MNHEY and CDR2 SMNVEV come from the germline V gene (reference sequence). The CDR3 region has the DNA TGTGCCAGCAACCTTAGCGGTTTGGGCGAGCAGTACTTC. Its protein is CASNLSGLGEQYF.

The chain joins TRBV5-1 to TRBJ1-2; D may be TRBD1 (5 bases). Trimming removed 6 bases at V and 7 bases at J, with 19 bases between. There are 14 residues in the CDR3. CDR1 is SGHRS and CDR2 is YFSETQ in the germline V gene. For the CDR3, the DNA is TGCGCCAGCACTATAACAGGAACAGGCGGTGGCTACACCTTC. It translates to CASTITGTGGGYTF.

Concerning this clone itself: The sample contains more than one DNA sequence encoding this CDR3. The chain uses TRBV15 and TRBJ1-3, with D unclear. Germline lookup yields CDR1 LNHNV and CDR2 YYDKDF (reference sequence). Trimming took off 2 bases at V and 4 bases at J, with 6 bases between the two ends. The CDR3 is 13 residues long. CDR3 sequence (DNA): TGTGCCACCAGCAGACCGACAGGAAACACCATATATTTT. Its protein is CATSRPTGNTIYF.

The CDR3 here is CASSRRTGENTEAFF. DNA of the CDR3: TGTGCCAGTAGTAGACGGACAGGGGAGAACACTGAAGCTTTCTTT. V gene TRBV19 combines with J gene TRBJ1-1; 9 nucleotides line up with TRBD1. The CDR3 spans 15 residues. CDR1 and CDR2 (germline): LNHDA, SQIVND (reference sequence). V shed 4 bases, J shed 1 base, and the junction held 4 bases outside the gene matches.